Following are 17 T cell receptor beta chains from one sample sequenced in a study of T cells in Graves' hyperthyroidism and ophthalmopathy. TCR beta CDR3 sequences were amplified from RNA transcripts. HTBI primers were used for first-round RT-PCR of the TCR CDR3. MiXCR, applied by TCRdb to the multiplex PCR reads, yields one record per CDR3 protein. The sample holds about 360,000 distinct CDR3 sequences, roughly 13% seen once. The sequencing input was blood. The receptors shown here come from a man aged 25-45 years with Graves' hyperthyroidism that later progressed to Graves' ophthalmopathy.

This clonotype was seen at least ten times. The CDR3 region is CSAVPGQGAREQYF. The CDR3 DNA sequence: TGCAGTGCAGTCCCGGGACAGGGGGCTCGAGAGCAGTACTTC. The chain has TRBV20-1 and TRBJ2-7; 12 nucleotides line up with TRBD1. V was pared by 6 bases and J by 7 bases, with 10 bases of the junction left unmatched. In germline, CDR1 is DFQATT, CDR2 SNEGSKA (reference sequence). The length of the CDR3 is 14 residues.

The gene calls are TRBV7-9 and TRBJ2-5; 10 positions agree with TRBD2. Germline V gene lookup returns CDR1 SEHNR and CDR2 FQNEAQ (reference sequence). V lost 5 bases to trimming and J lost 2 bases; unmatched junction nucleotides: 5. The CDR3 is made up of 15 amino acids. The DNA for the CDR3 is TGTGCCAGCAGCCCTGGACTAGCGGATCAAGAGACCCAGTACTTC. Encoded protein: CASSPGLADQETQYF.

Many counts were recorded for this clonotype. The V call is TRBV4-2, the J call TRBJ2-5; D perhaps matches TRBD2 (5 bases). CDR1 LGHNA and CDR2 YNFKEQ come from the germline V gene. The CDR3 has 15 residues. Trimming shortened V by 1 base and J by 5 bases, and 14 bases separated the two germline ends. The CDR3 DNA is TGTGCCAGCAGCCAAGTTTCCCTAGCCGGGGAGACCCAGTACTTC. Amino acids: CASSQVSLAGETQYF.

J is TRBJ2-5 and V is TRBV6-5; 10 nucleotides line up with TRBD1. CDR3 length: 13 amino acids. V shed 0 bases and J 14 bases; nucleotides not matched to a gene: 6. CDR1 and CDR2 from the germline V gene are MNHEY and SVGAGI. The CDR3 here is CASSYSGQGIVYF. The CDR3 region has the DNA TGTGCCAGCAGTTACTCGGGACAGGGGATTGTATACTTC.

This clonotype has a count of ten or more. This chain uses TRBV20-1 with TRBJ2-1; 7 nucleotides line up with TRBD2. The CDR3 loop spans 16 amino acids. V lost 0 bases to trimming and J lost 4 bases; unmatched junction nucleotides: 9. CDR1 and CDR2 from the germline V gene are DFQATT and SNEGSKA (reference sequence). CDR3 coding DNA: TGCAGTGCTAGAGATTTCTGGCGGGGGTCTTACAATGAGCAGTTCTTC. Protein: CSARDFWRGSYNEQFF.

Ten or more counts support this clonotype. The V call is TRBV13, the J call TRBJ2-7; 7 bases agree with TRBD2. Losses at the gene ends were 3 bases for V and 4 bases for J; bases not matched to a gene: 3. This CDR3 contains 13 residues. The germline V gene has CDR1 PRHDT and CDR2 FYEKMQ (reference sequence). The CDR3 nucleotides are TGTGCCAGCAGCTTGGGAGGGCTGTACGAGCAGTACTTC. Translated, it gives CASSLGGLYEQYF.

There are many counts of this clonotype. The V and J genes are TRBV2 and TRBJ1-5; D remains ambiguous. The CDR3 loop spans 13 amino acids. V gave up 2 bases and J gave up 0 bases, with 2 bases separating them. Germline CDR1 reads SNHLY; CDR2 reads FYNNEI. CDR3 nucleotides: TGTGCCAGCAGTGAACTTAGCAATCAGCCCCAGCATTTT. This sequence encodes CASSELSNQPQHF.

In this sample, this clonotype turned up many times. V usage is TRBV6-1 and J usage is TRBJ1-5; D ambiguous. V was pared by 4 bases and J by 0 bases, with 13 bases between. This CDR3 contains 16 residues. Germline V gene lookup returns CDR1 MNHNS and CDR2 SASEGT. Written as DNA, the CDR3 is TGTGCCAGCAGTGTCAGCTTACCCCTTAGCAATCAGCCCCAGCATTTT. Its translation is CASSVSLPLSNQPQHF.

This clonotype was picked up many times. This chain joins TRBV2 and TRBJ1-1; D is unresolved. Germline V lookup: CDR1 SNHLY, CDR2 FYNNEI. The germline V and J ends were trimmed by 8 bases and 7 bases, with 11 bases remaining between them. The CDR3 length is 11 residues. The CDR3 sequence: CASGRQVEAFF. The DNA for the CDR3 is TGTGCCAGCGGCCGTCAGGTTGAAGCTTTCTTT. Filled out from reference TRBV2 and TRBJ1-1, the complete variable domain reads EPEVTQTPSHQVTQMGQEVILRCVPISNHLYFYWYRQILGQKVEFLVSFYNNEISEKSEIFDDQFSVERPDGSNFTLKIRSTKLEDSAMYFCASGRQVEAFFGQGTRLTVV.

With regard to this clonotype: Sequence at one end of the junction differs from germline and may be a read error. The chain has TRBV20-1 and TRBJ2-7; TRBD2 aligns across 7 bases. Per germline, CDR1 DFQATT and CDR2 SNEGSKA (reference sequence). This CDR3 spans 14 amino acids. The CDR3 reads CSARNRDYSCERYF. For the CDR3, the DNA is TGCAGTGCTAGGAACCGGGACTACTCCTGCGAGCGGTACTTC.

The chain is built from TRBV5-1 and TRBJ1-4; D may be TRBD1 (5 bases). Between the trimmed V and J ends, which lost 0 bases and 3 bases, there was a span of 9 bases. The CDR3 extends over 15 amino acids. From germline, CDR1 is SGHRS and CDR2 YFSETQ. The CDR3 loop is CASSLAGDSNEKLFF. DNA for the CDR3: TGCGCCAGCAGCTTGGCGGGGGACTCTAATGAAAAACTGTTTTTT.

This clonotype was counted ten times or more. The J gene is TRBJ2-7, the V gene TRBV5-1; TRBD1 matches 8 bases. The trim removed 6 bases at V and 7 bases at J, leaving 6 bases unmatched. CDR3 length: 12 amino acids. From germline, CDR1 is SGHRS and CDR2 YFSETQ. In nucleotides, the CDR3 is TGCGCCAGCAAAAAAGACAGGGGTGAGCAGTACTTC. Its protein is CASKKDRGEQYF.

The table lists this clonotype with many counts. The V gene is TRBV6-4, the J gene TRBJ1-2; 11 bases map to TRBD1. This CDR3 contains 14 residues. Trimming removed 2 bases from V and 4 bases from J; junction bases left unmatched: 0. Germline CDR1 and CDR2: MRHNA and SNTAGT. CDR3 DNA: TGTGCCAGCAGTGACGGGACAGGGGGCTATGGCTACACCTTC. The encoded protein is CASSDGTGGYGYTF.

This chain connects TRBV19 to TRBJ1-5; 7 bases line up with TRBD1. V gave up 1 base and J gave up 3 bases; unmatched junction bases: 3. CDR1 is LNHDA and CDR2 is SQIVND in the germline V gene (reference sequence). This CDR3 contains 15 residues. CDR3 region: CASSIGQGPNQPQHF. The DNA for the CDR3 is TGTGCCAGTAGTATAGGACAGGGTCCCAATCAGCCCCAGCATTTT.

This clonotype came up a few times. The genes are TRBV2 and TRBJ1-2; no clear D. Germline V lookup: CDR1 SNHLY, CDR2 FYNNEI. This CDR3 has 14 amino acids. Deletions cut 6 bases from V and 6 bases from J, with 17 bases between. The DNA for the CDR3 is TGTGCCAGCAGCGGAGGCCTTGGTGGCAATGGCTACACCTTC. This sequence encodes CASSGGLGGNGYTF.

The chain employs TRBV30 and TRBJ1-2, with D perhaps matching TRBD1 (5 bases). Germline V gives CDR1 GTSNPN, CDR2 SVGIG (reference sequence). V lost 3 bases and J lost 8, with 13 bases in between. This CDR3 has 12 residues. The CDR3 spells CAWSRVLYGYTF. The CDR3 bases are TGTGCCTGGAGCAGGGTCCTCTACGGCTACACCTTC.

Points on this clonotype: A read error is possible here, since a much larger clone lies one base away. This chain connects TRBV7-9 to TRBJ1-1; 11 bases are a match to TRBD1. From germline, CDR1 is SEHNR and CDR2 FQNEAQ (reference sequence). The CDR3 sequence is 17 residues long. The CDR3 here is CASSRKRTGGTNTEALF. As DNA, the CDR3 is TGTGCCAGCAGCCGAAAGAGGACAGGGGGCACGAACACTGAAGCTCTCTTT.